This is a list of T cell receptor beta chains from one sample in a study of blood T cells in healthy people across ages. TCRdb re-derived calls from the 5' RACE reads in MiXCR, one entry per CDR3 protein. The sample holds approximately 800,000 distinct CDR3 sequences, around 50% seen once. The sample consisted of blood. The receptors shown here come from a man older than 75 in good health. Both conserved end residues are part of each CDR3. A D gene is named only where the DNA matches it firmly. Not every row has a clone size; where given, it reads once, few, many or a size class.

v_call	clone_size	d_call	j_call	cdr3_nt	cdr3_aa
TRBV6-5	-	-	TRBJ2-7	TGTGCCAGCAGTTACGAGCGTGGGGGCTACGAGCAGTACTTC	CASSYERGGYEQYF
TRBV9	-	-	TRBJ2-3	TGTGCCAGCAGCGTAGGTCCGGATACAGATACGCAGTATTTT	CASSVGPDTDTQYF
TRBV28	-	TRBD2	TRBJ2-3	TGTGCCAGCAGTAACCCCGGGGGGTACACAGATACGCAGTATTTT	CASSNPGGYTDTQYF
TRBV2	-	-	TRBJ2-1	TGTGCCAGCAGGACGGAGGGTCAAGAGCAGTTCTTC	CASRTEGQEQFF
TRBV6-1	-	-	TRBJ2-4	TGTGCCAGCAGTGAATCGTTGATCAAAAACATTCAGTACTTC	CASSESLIKNIQYF
TRBV12-3/TRBV12-4	-	TRBD1	TRBJ1-4	TGTGCCAGCAGCCCTACAGGGGGCTATGAAAAACTGTTTTTT	CASSPTGGYEKLFF
TRBV7-9	many	-	TRBJ2-7	TGTGCCAGCAGCCCCCAATACGAGCAGTACTTC	CASSPQYEQYF
TRBV4-3	-	-	TRBJ2-2	TGCGCCAGCAGCCAAGACCCGGGGGCGAACACCGGGGAGCTGTTTTTT	CASSQDPGANTGELFF
TRBV14	-	-	TRBJ2-5	TGTGCCAGCAGCCAAGATCGCCGCCCGGAGGAGACCCAGTACTTC	CASSQDRRPEETQYF
TRBV4-3	once	TRBD1	TRBJ2-1	TGCGCCGGCAGCCAAGAGTGGACAGGGGCCTTAAGCTCCTACAATGAGCAGTTCTTC	CAGSQEWTGALSSYNEQFF
TRBV7-2	-	TRBD1	TRBJ2-4	TGTGCCAGCAGCTTAGTCTCACTACGATCTGGGACAGGGGGAAACATTCAGTACTTC	CASSLVSLRSGTGGNIQYF
TRBV7-2	-	-	TRBJ2-7	TGTGCCAGCAGCTCCCCCTCTAGTCTGGCGCTGGGCGAGCAGTACTTC	CASSSPSSLALGEQYF
TRBV20-1	-	TRBD1	TRBJ2-3	TGCAGTGCTAGCGCCCCAGGGGGCAACACAGATACGCAGTATTTT	CSASAPGGNTDTQYF
TRBV5-1	few	TRBD2	TRBJ2-5	TGCGCCAGCAGCTTCAAGCGGGAAGGCAATGAGCAGTACTTC	CASSFKREGNEQYF
TRBV4-3	many	TRBD2	TRBJ2-3	TGCGCCAGCAGCCACCGAAGGTGGACTAGCGGGACCCCGCAGTATTTT	CASSHRRWTSGTPQYF
TRBV7-2	once	TRBD2	TRBJ2-3	TGTGCCAGCAGCTTAAGGGCGAAGGGAACTAGCGGGAGAAATACGCAGTATTTT	CASSLRAKGTSGRNTQYF
TRBV5-1	-	-	TRBJ1-5	TGCGCCAGCAGCGTGGACCAGGGAAGTCAGCCCCAGCATTTT	CASSVDQGSQPQHF
TRBV5-4	-	-	TRBJ2-1	TGTGCCAGCAGTTTGTCCGGCCTGGGGCAGTTCTTC	CASSLSGLGQFF
TRBV5-1	-	-	TRBJ2-2	TGCGCCAGCAGCCGGGAAGCGGAGGTCGCCGGGGAGCTGTTTTTT	CASSREAEVAGELFF
TRBV6-1	few	-	TRBJ2-1	TGTGCCAGCGGACTACAGACCTACAATGAGCAGTTCTTC	CASGLQTYNEQFF
TRBV5-1	once	-	TRBJ2-1	TGCGCCAGCAGCTTGTTAGCACTAGCCAATGAGCAGTTCTTC	CASSLLALANEQFF